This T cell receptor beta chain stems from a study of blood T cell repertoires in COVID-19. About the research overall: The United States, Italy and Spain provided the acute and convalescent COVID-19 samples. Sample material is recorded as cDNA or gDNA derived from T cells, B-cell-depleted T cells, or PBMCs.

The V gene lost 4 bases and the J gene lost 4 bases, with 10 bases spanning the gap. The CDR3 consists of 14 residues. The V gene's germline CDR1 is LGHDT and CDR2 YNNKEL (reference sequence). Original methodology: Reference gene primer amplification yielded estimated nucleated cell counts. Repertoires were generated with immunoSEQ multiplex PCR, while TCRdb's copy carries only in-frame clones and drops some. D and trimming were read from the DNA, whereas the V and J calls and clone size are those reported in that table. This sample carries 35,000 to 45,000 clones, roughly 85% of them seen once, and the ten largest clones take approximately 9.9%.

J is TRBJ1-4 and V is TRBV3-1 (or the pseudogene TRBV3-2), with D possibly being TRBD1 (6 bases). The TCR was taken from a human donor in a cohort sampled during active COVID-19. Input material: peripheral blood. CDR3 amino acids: CASSLQGNNEKLFF. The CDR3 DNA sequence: TGTGCCAGCAGCCTACAGGGTAATAATGAAAAACTGTTTTTT.